The present T cell receptor (beta chain) was sequenced within a study of T-cell reconstitution after alpha-beta-depleted transplantation in children. During its preparation, the TCRbeta library received unique molecular identifiers. TCRdb passed the PCR reads through MiXCR, listing each CDR3 protein once. The data hold roughly 250,000 distinct CDR3 sequences, with around 8% observed a single time. Study results and limitations: Recipient T cells and thymic progenitors that survived gave rise to the high TCRbeta diversity observed at day 60 in some patients. T-cell numbers and diversity one year post-transplant derived largely from freshly generated T cells. Two months or so post-transplant, alpha-beta T cells reportedly derived from several hundred expanded graft clones.

A note on this clonotype: Its antigen is not identified.

The sample here was PBMCs, mostly from graft donor cells, taken 180 days after TCRalphabeta/CD19-depleted stem cell transplant. The source is a male patient younger than 18 who had a stem cell transplant for acute lymphoblastic leukemia, so the T cells may come from the graft donor.

The CDR3 region has the DNA TGTGCCAGCAGCTTAGGGGGGGGGCGGGGGTTCGAGCAGTACTTC. It yields the protein CASSLGGGRGFEQYF. V is TRBV3-1 and J is TRBJ2-7, with a weak D call TRBD2 (7 bases). Germline V gene data show CDR1 as LGHDT and CDR2 as YNNKEL (reference sequence). V was trimmed by 5 bases and J by 6 bases, leaving 20 bases between them. The CDR3 contains 15 residues.